The clone carrying this T cell receptor beta chain has more than one count but fewer than ten. The CDR3 totals 15 residues. V trimming: 4 bases; J trimming: 3 bases; junction bases outside the gene matches: 9. From germline, CDR1 is SGHKS and CDR2 YYEKEE (reference sequence). The sample is drawn from a study of blood T cell repertoires in COVID-19. TCRdb's copy holds only in-frame clones and misses some; the assay was immunoSEQ multiplex PCR. The sample shows about 140,000 clones, 75% to 85% of them seen only once. The receptor was derived from a man aged 65 to 85 who had recovered from COVID-19. Sequencing was performed on peripheral blood. This chain uses TRBV5-5 with TRBJ2-5; the match to TRBD1 covers 7 bases. CDR3 region: CASSIPGTVKETQYF. The CDR3 coding sequence is TGTGCCAGCAGCATACCCGGGACAGTAAAAGAGACCCAGTACTTC.